This record looks at one T cell receptor (beta chain) sequence and its context. The specificity of this receptor is unknown. From each donor, an approximately 2.5 ml peripheral blood sample was collected into PAXgene tubes and kept at -80 degrees C. Without any T cell sorting, total RNA was extracted from whole blood using the PAXgene blood miRNA kit on an automated QIAcube. Peripheral blood from monozygotic twin pairs who were concordant or discordant for inflammatory bowel disease underwent deep TCRalpha and TCRbeta repertoire profiling using unique molecular barcoding. Smoking habits were recorded for all twin pairs, and individuals were classified as current, former or never smokers. This entry belongs to a study of monozygotic twins with inflammatory bowel disease (dated by TCRdb to between 2018 and 2020). Broadly, across the study: The full study comprised approximately 28 monozygotic twin pairs: nine German pairs (four IBD-concordant, five IBD-discordant) and 19 IBD-discordant Danish pairs. The search for disease-associated traits relied mainly on comparing IBD patients with their genetically identical healthy co-twins within discordant pairs. Each individual had, on average, about 151 000 unique TCRalpha sequences and 181 000 unique TCRbeta sequences available for analysis.

Beyond this particular receptor, the publication reports: Measured by the inverse Simpson index, TCRbeta repertoire diversity was lower in IBD patients than in their healthy co-twins. Differing immunosuppressive treatments among patients may have added background noise and inter-individual variability to the repertoires. The analysis was unable to tell apart different T cell subtypes. Repertoire similarity did not differ between concordant and discordant twins, which could be due to limited statistical power. No single strong signal or clonotype linked to IBD turned up in the results, so the idea that one exists was not supported. Fewer clonotypes were shared with other individuals by IBD patients than by healthy twins, most markedly in patients showing signs of disease activity.

CDR1 LGHNA and CDR2 YSLEER were looked up in the germline V gene. The CDR3, cysteine through phenylalanine, is 13 amino acids long. DNA for this receptor is not on file. Receptor amplification or capture employed 5' RACE. Each TCR library was prepared from about 3,400 ng of total RNA. For each sample, cDNA synthesis was carried out in eight separate reactions using SMARTScribe reverse transcriptase. During cDNA synthesis, template switching was used to introduce unique molecular identifiers that contained a 6-nucleotide sample barcode. TCRalpha and TCRbeta cDNA was amplified in two nested PCRs of roughly 17 and 9 cycles, and bead purification was carried out after each PCR. Before amplification, the cDNA was both treated with uracil DNA-glycosylase and purified with the QIAquick PCR purification kit. The second PCR added Illumina TruSeq-compatible adapters along with sample-specific barcodes. TapeStation and Qubit were used to check library quality and concentration, and 5 to 6.5 ng of each library was pooled. The pooled libraries were sequenced with 2 x 100 bp reads and custom sequencing primers on an Illumina HiSeq2500 single-index Rapid Run. The authors' pipeline ran thus. UMI-based consensus assembly with MiGEC version 1.2.6 was used to correct PCR and sequencing errors. V(D)J alignment, clonotype assembly and CDR3 extraction were performed with MiXCR version 2.1.1. To normalise gene usage, clonotype sharing and MAIT/NKT TCR abundance, the top 1000, 10 000 and 20 000 clonotypes in each sample were analysed. Diversity was computed as the inverse Simpson index with the vegan R package after downsampling to 27 000 UMIs. Paired Mann-Whitney U tests were applied to discordant twin pairs, with Benjamini-Hochberg correction for multiple testing. The reads were reprocessed in TCRdb, with one entry per CDR3 protein sequence and no accompanying DNA. V and J calls and clone size were set by TCRdb, not the authors. The sample table holds approximately 400,000 distinct CDR3 sequences. Approximately 2.4% of the sample is in the top ten clones.

Sample: blood. The sequence is built from TRBV4-3 and TRBJ2-1; TCRdb designates TRBD1, a call that cannot be tested without DNA. The receptor's source is a human donor with ulcerative colitis or Crohn's disease, or a healthy co-twin of an affected twin (not recorded which). This receptor has the CDR3 CASSREQGNEQFF.